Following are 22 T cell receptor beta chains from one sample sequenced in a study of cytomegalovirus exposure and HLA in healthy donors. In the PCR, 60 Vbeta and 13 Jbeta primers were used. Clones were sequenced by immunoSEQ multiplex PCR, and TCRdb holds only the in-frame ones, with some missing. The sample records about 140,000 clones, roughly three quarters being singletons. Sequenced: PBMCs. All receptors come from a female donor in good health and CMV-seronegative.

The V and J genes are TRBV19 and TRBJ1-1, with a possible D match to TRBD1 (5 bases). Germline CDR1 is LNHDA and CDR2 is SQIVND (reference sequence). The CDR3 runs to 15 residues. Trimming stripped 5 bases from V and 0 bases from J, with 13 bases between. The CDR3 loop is CASSGSGGMNTEAFF. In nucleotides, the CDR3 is TGTGCCAGTAGTGGAAGCGGGGGGATGAACACTGAAGCTTTCTTT.

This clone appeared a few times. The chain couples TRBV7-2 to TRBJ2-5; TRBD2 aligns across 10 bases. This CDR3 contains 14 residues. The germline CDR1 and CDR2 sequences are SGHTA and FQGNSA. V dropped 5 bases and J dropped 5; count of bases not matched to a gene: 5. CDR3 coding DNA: TGTGCCAGCAGCGCCTCACTAGCGGGGGAGACCCAGTACTTC. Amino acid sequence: CASSASLAGETQYF.

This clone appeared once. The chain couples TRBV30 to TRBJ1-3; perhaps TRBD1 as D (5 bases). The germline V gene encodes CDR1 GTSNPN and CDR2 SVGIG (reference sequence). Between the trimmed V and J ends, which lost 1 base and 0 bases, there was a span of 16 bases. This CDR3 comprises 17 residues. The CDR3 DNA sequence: TGTGCCTGGAGTGACATAGGGACTTCCGTCTCTGGAAACACCATATATTTT. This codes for CAWSDIGTSVSGNTIYF.

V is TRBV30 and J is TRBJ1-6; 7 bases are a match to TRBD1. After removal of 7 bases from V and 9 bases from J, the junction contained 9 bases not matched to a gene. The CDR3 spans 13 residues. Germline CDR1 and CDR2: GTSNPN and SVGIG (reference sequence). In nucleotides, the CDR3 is TGTGCCTATGACAGGGATCTAGGTTCACCCCTCCACTTT. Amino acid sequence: CAYDRDLGSPLHF.

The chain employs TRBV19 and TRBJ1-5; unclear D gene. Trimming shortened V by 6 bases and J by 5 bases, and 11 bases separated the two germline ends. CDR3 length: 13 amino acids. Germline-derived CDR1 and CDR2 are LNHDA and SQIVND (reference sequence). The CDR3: CASRGGYDQPQHF. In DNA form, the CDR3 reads TGTGCCAGTAGAGGAGGGTACGATCAGCCCCAGCATTTT.

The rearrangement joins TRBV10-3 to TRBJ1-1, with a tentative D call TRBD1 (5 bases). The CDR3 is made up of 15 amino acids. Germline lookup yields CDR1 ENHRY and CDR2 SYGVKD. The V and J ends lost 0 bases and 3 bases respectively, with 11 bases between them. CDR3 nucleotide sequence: TGTGCCATCAGTGAGTCTGGGGGGGGGTACACTGAAGCTTTCTTT. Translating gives CAISESGGGYTEAFF.

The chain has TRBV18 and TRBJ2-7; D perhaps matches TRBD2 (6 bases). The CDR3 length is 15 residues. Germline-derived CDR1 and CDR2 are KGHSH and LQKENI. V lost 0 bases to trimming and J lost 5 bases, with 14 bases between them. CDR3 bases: TGTGCCAGCTCACCACCCCTGGGGGGTAACAACGAGCAGTACTTC. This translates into CASSPPLGGNNEQYF.

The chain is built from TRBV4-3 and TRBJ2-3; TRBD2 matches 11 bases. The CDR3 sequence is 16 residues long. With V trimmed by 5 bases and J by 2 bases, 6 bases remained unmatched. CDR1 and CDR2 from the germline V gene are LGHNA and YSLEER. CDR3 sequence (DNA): TGCGCCAGCAGCATGGGACTAGCGGACTACACAGATACGCAGTATTTT. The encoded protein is CASSMGLADYTDTQYF.

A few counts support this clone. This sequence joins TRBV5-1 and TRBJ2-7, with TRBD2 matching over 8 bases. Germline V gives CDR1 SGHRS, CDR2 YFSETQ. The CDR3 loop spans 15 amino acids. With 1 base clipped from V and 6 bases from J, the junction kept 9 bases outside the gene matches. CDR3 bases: TGCGCCAGCAGCTTGAGGGTAGCGGGAACATCCGAGCAGTACTTC. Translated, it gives CASSLRVAGTSEQYF. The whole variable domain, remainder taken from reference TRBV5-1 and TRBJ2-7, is KAGVTQTPRYLIKTRGQQVTLSCSPISGHRSVSWYQQTPGQGLQFLFEYFSETQRNKGNFPGRFSGRQFSNSRSEMNVSTLELGDSALYLCASSLRVAGTSEQYFGPGTRLTVT.

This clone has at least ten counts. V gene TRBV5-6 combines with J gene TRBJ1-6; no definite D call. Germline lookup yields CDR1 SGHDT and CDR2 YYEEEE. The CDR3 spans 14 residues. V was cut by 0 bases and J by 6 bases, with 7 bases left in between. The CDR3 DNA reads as TGTGCCAGCAGCTTGGGGGCAGTTAATTCACCCCTCCACTTT. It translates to CASSLGAVNSPLHF.

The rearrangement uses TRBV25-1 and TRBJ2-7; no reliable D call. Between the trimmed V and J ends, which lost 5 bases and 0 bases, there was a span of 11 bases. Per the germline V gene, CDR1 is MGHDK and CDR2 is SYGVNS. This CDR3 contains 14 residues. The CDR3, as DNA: TGTGCCAGCAGTAAGACACCACCCTCCTACGAGCAGTACTTC. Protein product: CASSKTPPSYEQYF.

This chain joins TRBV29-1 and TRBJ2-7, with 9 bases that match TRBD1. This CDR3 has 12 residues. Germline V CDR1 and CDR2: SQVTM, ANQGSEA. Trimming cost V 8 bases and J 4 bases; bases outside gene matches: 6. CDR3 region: CSTGTGPYEQYF. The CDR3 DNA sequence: TGCAGCACCGGGACAGGGCCGTACGAGCAGTACTTC.

CDR3 nucleotides: TGTGCCAGCAGCCCTCTAGTCTCTGGAAACACCATATATTTT. Its protein product is CASSPLVSGNTIYF. The gene calls are TRBV11-2 and TRBJ1-3, with D unresolved. Germline CDR1 SGHAT, CDR2 FQNNGV. V lost 5 bases, J lost 0 bases, and 8 bases lay in between. The CDR3 contains 14 residues.

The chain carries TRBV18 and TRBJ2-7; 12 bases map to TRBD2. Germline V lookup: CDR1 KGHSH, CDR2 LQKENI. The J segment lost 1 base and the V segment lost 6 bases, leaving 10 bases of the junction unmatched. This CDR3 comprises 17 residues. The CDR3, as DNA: TGTGCCAGCTCGCCAGGACTAGCGGGACCACTATCCTACGAGCAGTACTTC. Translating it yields CASSPGLAGPLSYEQYF.

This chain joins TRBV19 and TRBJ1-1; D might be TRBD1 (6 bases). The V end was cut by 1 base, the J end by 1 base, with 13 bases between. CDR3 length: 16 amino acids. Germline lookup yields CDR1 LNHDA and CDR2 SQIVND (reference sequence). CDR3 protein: CASSIARQVENTEAFF. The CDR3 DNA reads TGTGCCAGTAGTATAGCACGACAGGTGGAGAACACTGAAGCTTTCTTT. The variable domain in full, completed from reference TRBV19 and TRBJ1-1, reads DGGITQSPKYLFRKEGQNVTLSCEQNLNHDAMYWYRQDPGQGLRLIYYSQIVNDFQKGDIAEGYSVSREKKESFPLTVTSAQKNPTAFYLCASSIARQVENTEAFFGQGTRLTVV.

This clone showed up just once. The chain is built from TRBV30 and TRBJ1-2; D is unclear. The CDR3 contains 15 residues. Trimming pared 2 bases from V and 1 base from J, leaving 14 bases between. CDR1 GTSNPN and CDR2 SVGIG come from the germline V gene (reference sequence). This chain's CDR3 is CAWSYPRRINYGYTF. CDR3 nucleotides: TGTGCCTGGAGTTATCCCCGGAGGATTAACTATGGCTACACCTTC.

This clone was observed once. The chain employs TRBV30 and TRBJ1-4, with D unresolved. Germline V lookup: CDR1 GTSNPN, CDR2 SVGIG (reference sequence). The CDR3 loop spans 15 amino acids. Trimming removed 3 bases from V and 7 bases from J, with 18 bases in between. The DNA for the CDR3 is TGTGCCTGGAGCCGCGTAGGGAGAGAGGTTGAAAAACTGTTTTTT. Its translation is CAWSRVGREVEKLFF.

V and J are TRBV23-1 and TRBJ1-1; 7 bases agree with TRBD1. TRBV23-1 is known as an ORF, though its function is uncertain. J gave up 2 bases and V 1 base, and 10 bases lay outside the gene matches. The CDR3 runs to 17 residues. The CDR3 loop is CASSQWDSLRGNTEAFF. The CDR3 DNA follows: TGCGCCAGCAGTCAATGGGACAGCTTACGCGGAAACACTGAAGCTTTCTTT.

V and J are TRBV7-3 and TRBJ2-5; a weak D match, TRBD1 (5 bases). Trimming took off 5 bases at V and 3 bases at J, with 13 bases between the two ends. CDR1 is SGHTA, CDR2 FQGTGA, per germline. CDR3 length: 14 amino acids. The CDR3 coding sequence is TGTGCCAGCAGCCCCCGTTCAGGGAAAGAGACCCAGTACTTC. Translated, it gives CASSPRSGKETQYF.

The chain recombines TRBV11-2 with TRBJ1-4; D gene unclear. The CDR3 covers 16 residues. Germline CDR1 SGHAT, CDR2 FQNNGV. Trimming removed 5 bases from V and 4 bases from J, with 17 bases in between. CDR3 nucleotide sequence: TGTGCCAGCAGCCCCTCATTTACTAGACGTAATGAAAAACTGTTTTTT. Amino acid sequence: CASSPSFTRRNEKLFF.

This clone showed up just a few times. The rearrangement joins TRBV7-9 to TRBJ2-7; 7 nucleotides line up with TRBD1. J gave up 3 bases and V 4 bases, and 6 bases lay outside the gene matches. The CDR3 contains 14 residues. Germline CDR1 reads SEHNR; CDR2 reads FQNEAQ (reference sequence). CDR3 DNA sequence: TGTGCCAGCAGCTCCTCGGACAGGATCTACGAGCAGTACTTC. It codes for CASSSSDRIYEQYF.

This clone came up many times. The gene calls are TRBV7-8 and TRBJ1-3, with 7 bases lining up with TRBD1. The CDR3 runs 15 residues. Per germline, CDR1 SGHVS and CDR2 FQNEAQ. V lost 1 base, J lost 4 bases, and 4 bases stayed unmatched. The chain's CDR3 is CASSLVPGQGNTIYF. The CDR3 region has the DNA TGTGCCAGCAGCTTAGTCCCGGGACAGGGAAACACCATATATTTT.